The rows below give T cell receptor beta chains drawn from one sample of a study of T cells after yellow fever vaccination. A single record per CDR3 protein comes from TCRdb applying MiXCR to the 5' RACE reads. Of hundreds of thousands of distinct CDR3 sequences listed, less than 15% are singletons. The specimen comprised PBMCs, sampled on the day of the yellow fever booster vaccination. These receptors came from a young man who received the YFV17D yellow fever vaccine. Both conserved end residues are part of each CDR3. The D gene is left open where the match is weak. Rows give clone size only sometimes, using once, few, many, or a class for an expanded clone.

TRBV5-4	14	TRBD1	-	TRBJ2-7	CASSIQDRAYEQYF	TGTGCCAGCAGCATACAGGACAGGGCCTACGAGCAGTACTTC
TRBV20-1	15	TRBD1	-	TRBJ1-4	CSARGLQGNNEKLFF	TGCAGTGCCAGAGGGCTACAGGGGAATAATGAAAAACTGTTTTTT
TRBV5-4	15	-	-	TRBJ1-5	CASSLGVGSNQPQHF	TGTGCCAGCAGCTTGGGAGTGGGCTCGAATCAGCCCCAGCATTTT
TRBV14	20	-	few	TRBJ2-1	CASSQDKGQGGHRFYNEQFF	TGTGCCAGCAGCCAAGATAAAGGGCAGGGTGGGCACCGTTTCTACAATGAGCAGTTCTTC
TRBV20-1	13	-	many	TRBJ2-2	CSARRESTGELFF	TGCAGTGCTAGGAGAGAGTCCACCGGGGAGCTGTTTTTT
TRBV28	13	TRBD1	few	TRBJ2-7	CASSLPGQREQYF	TGTGCCAGCAGTTTACCGGGACAGAGGGAGCAGTACTTC
TRBV19	14	TRBD1	few	TRBJ1-1	CASTRDRGRTEAFF	TGTGCCAGTACCCGAGACAGGGGGCGGACTGAAGCTTTCTTT
TRBV7-3	14	-	-	TRBJ2-1	CASSFLASSGEQFF	TGTGCCAGCAGCTTCTTGGCTAGCAGCGGTGAGCAGTTCTTC
TRBV5-1	12	-	many	TRBJ2-1	CASSLVLNEQFF	TGCGCCAGCAGCTTGGTTTTAAATGAGCAGTTCTTC
TRBV5-1	15	-	few	TRBJ2-3	CASSLESTATDTQYF	TGCGCCAGCAGCTTGGAGTCGACAGCCACAGATACGCAGTATTTT
TRBV5-1	16	-	-	TRBJ2-3	CASNLDWGKPTDTQYF	TGCGCCAGCAACTTAGACTGGGGGAAACCAACAGATACGCAGTATTTT
TRBV6-5	13	-	few	TRBJ2-3	CASSYSYSDTQYF	TGTGCCAGCAGTTACTCGTATTCAGATACGCAGTATTTT
TRBV2	12	-	few	TRBJ1-1	CASSGQGVGAFF	TGTGCCAGCAGTGGTCAAGGGGTCGGAGCTTTCTTT
TRBV7-9	17	TRBD2	-	TRBJ2-1	CASSFTGGLALNDEQFF	TGTGCCAGCAGTTTCACCGGGGGACTAGCGTTAAACGATGAGCAGTTCTTC
TRBV19	15	TRBD1	-	TRBJ2-7	CASSSGPGGSYEQYF	TGTGCCAGTAGTAGTGGGCCAGGGGGATCCTACGAGCAGTACTTC
TRBV19	14	-	few	TRBJ1-5	CASRMDSIGEPQHF	TGTGCCAGTAGGATGGACAGCATCGGGGAGCCCCAGCATTTT
TRBV19	13	-	-	TRBJ2-2	CASSPILAGELFF	TGTGCCAGTAGTCCAATCCTTGCCGGGGAGCTGTTTTTT
TRBV28	18	TRBD2	-	TRBJ2-2	CASSPALLAGGPNGELFF	TGTGCCAGCAGTCCCGCCCTCCTAGCGGGAGGGCCAAACGGGGAGCTGTTTTTT
TRBV4-2	16	-	-	TRBJ2-3	CASSQARGQRTDTQYF	TGTGCCAGCAGCCAAGCGAGGGGCCAGAGGACAGATACGCAGTATTTT
TRBV7-2	12	-	many	TRBJ2-4	CAIQGIENIQYF	TGTGCCATTCAGGGGATTGAAAACATTCAGTACTTC
TRBV6-6	12	-	few	TRBJ1-1	CASTKMQGPAFF	TGTGCCAGCACCAAGATGCAGGGGCCAGCTTTCTTT
TRBV12-3/TRBV12-4	15	-	-	TRBJ2-3	CASSLAQGFRDTQYF	TGTGCCAGCAGTCTCGCCCAGGGATTCAGGGATACGCAGTATTTT
TRBV12-3/TRBV12-4	15	-	few	TRBJ2-1	CASSLDRRKGYEQFF	TGTGCCAGCAGTTTAGATCGGCGCAAAGGGTATGAGCAGTTCTTC
TRBV5-1	16	-	-	TRBJ1-3	CASSLVGPEAGNTIYF	TGCGCCAGCAGCTTGGTTGGTCCGGAGGCTGGAAACACCATATATTTT
TRBV3-1	15	-	-	TRBJ2-1	CASSQFMGSYNEQFF	TGTGCCAGCAGCCAGTTCATGGGCTCCTACAATGAGCAGTTCTTC
TRBV15	19	TRBD2	-	TRBJ2-2	CATSRGNSGTSGRGGELVF	TGTGCCACCAGCAGAGGAAATTCCGGGACTAGCGGGAGAGGCGGGGAGCTGGTTTTT
TRBV4-3	14	TRBD2	few	TRBJ2-7	CASSRTSGKDEQYF	TGCGCCAGCAGCCGGACTAGCGGGAAGGACGAGCAGTACTTC
TRBV6-1	13	-	-	TRBJ1-2	CASTSWANYGYTF	TGTGCCAGCACCTCCTGGGCTAACTATGGCTACACCTTC
TRBV6-1	15	-	-	TRBJ2-5	CASSETARLSGTQYF	TGTGCCAGCAGCGAAACCGCTAGACTATCGGGGACCCAGTACTTC
TRBV20-1	14	-	-	TRBJ2-5	CSARDLRKQETQYF	TGCAGTGCTAGAGATCTGCGGAAACAAGAGACCCAGTACTTC
TRBV5-1	16	TRBD2	many	TRBJ2-2	CASSLAQTSGTGELFF	TGCGCCAGCAGCTTGGCGCAGACTAGCGGCACCGGGGAGCTGTTTTTT
TRBV29-1	14	TRBD1	-	TRBJ2-7	CSVQKDRNSYEQYF	TGCAGCGTTCAAAAGGACAGGAACTCCTACGAGCAGTACTTC
TRBV11-2	17	TRBD1	-	TRBJ2-7	CASSLTNPGTGSYEQYF	TGTGCCAGCAGCTTAACCAACCCCGGGACAGGGAGCTACGAGCAGTACTTC
TRBV20-1	16	TRBD1	few	TRBJ2-3	CSASLPGQAPTDTQYF	TGCAGTGCTAGCCTTCCGGGACAGGCCCCCACAGATACGCAGTATTTT
TRBV29-1	12	-	few	TRBJ1-1	CSVVSGSTEAFF	TGCAGCGTTGTATCAGGGTCAACTGAAGCTTTCTTT
TRBV12-3/TRBV12-4	17	TRBD2	many	TRBJ2-1	CASSFRASGRTGNEQFF	TGTGCCAGCAGTTTCAGGGCTAGCGGGAGGACCGGGAATGAGCAGTTCTTC
TRBV25-1	12	-	few	TRBJ1-2	CASSDPGYGYTF	TGTGCCAGCAGTGATCCAGGGTATGGCTACACCTTC
TRBV24-1	14	-	few	TRBJ2-1	CATSARGTARGQFF	TGTGCCACCAGTGCCCGCGGGACCGCCAGAGGGCAGTTCTTC
TRBV10-3	12	-	-	TRBJ2-3	CAIRNLQDTQYF	TGTGCCATCAGAAACCTTCAAGATACGCAGTATTTT
TRBV11-2	15	-	many	TRBJ2-1	CASGLTSSGDNEQFF	TGTGCCAGCGGACTTACTAGCTCCGGGGACAATGAGCAGTTCTTC
TRBV28	16	-	few	TRBJ2-7	CASSLSQGFWDYEQYF	TGTGCCAGCAGTTTGTCTCAGGGCTTTTGGGATTACGAGCAGTACTTC
TRBV12-3/TRBV12-4	14	-	-	TRBJ2-3	CASSLSRGRDTQYF	TGTGCCAGCAGCCTCTCCAGGGGTAGGGATACGCAGTATTTT
TRBV28	15	-	few	TRBJ2-1	CASSDGGAGYNEQFF	TGTGCCAGCAGCGATGGGGGGGCGGGGTACAATGAGCAGTTCTTC
TRBV28	17	-	few	TRBJ2-4	CASSLDPRSWDKNIQYF	TGTGCCAGCAGTCTAGACCCCCGGAGCTGGGACAAAAACATTCAGTACTTC
TRBV7-8	17	TRBD2	-	TRBJ2-1	CASSSYMGGGSNNEQFF	TGTGCCAGCAGCTCTTATATGGGTGGCGGGAGTAACAATGAGCAGTTCTTC
TRBV7-2	16	TRBD2	-	TRBJ2-7	CASSTTSGSPHYEQYF	TGTGCCAGCAGCACGACTAGCGGGAGCCCACACTACGAGCAGTACTTC
TRBV6-1	14	-	few	TRBJ2-6	CASNRGPGANVLTF	TGTGCCAGCAACCGCGGGCCTGGGGCCAACGTCCTGACTTTC
TRBV2	13	-	-	TRBJ2-7	CASREQYPSEQYF	TGTGCCAGCAGAGAACAATACCCCTCCGAGCAGTACTTC
TRBV12-3/TRBV12-4	12	-	few	TRBJ1-1	CASRVQNTEAFF	TGTGCCAGCAGAGTACAGAACACTGAAGCTTTCTTT
TRBV20-1	11	-	few	TRBJ2-5	CSARDLLTQYF	TGCAGTGCTAGAGATCTATTGACCCAGTACTTC